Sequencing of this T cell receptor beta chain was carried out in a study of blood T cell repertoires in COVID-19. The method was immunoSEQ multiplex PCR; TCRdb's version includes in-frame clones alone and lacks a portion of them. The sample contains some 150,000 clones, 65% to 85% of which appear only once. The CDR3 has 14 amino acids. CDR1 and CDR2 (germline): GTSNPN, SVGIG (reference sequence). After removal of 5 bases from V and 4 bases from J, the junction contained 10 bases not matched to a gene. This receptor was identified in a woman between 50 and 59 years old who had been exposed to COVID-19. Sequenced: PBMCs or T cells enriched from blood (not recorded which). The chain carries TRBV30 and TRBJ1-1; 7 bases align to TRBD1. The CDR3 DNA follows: TGTGCCTGGGAGCCCTTTCAGGGGGGCACTGAAGCTTTCTTT. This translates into CAWEPFQGGTEAFF.